The clone carrying this TCR beta chain has just one count. The target antigen is unknown. These data are taken from a study of T cells in tumors after PD-1 blockade. Across the study: No patient had prior checkpoint blockade, systemic immunosuppression, or radiotherapy within 4 weeks.

Clones were read by immunoSEQ multiplex PCR, and TCRdb kept only the in-frame ones, dropping some. The repertoire holds 30,000 to 40,000 clones, with 78% as singletons. Study-wide results and caveats: Blood contained 40% to 50% of the tumor's TCR clonotypes.

CDR1 and CDR2 from the germline V gene are SGHRS and YFSETQ. After removal of 5 bases from V and 6 bases from J, the junction contained 10 bases not matched to a gene. The CDR3 has 15 residues. The input for sequencing was PBMCs, taken before anti-PD-1 treatment. V gene TRBV5-1 combines with J gene TRBJ2-3, with 9 nucleotides matching TRBD2. The receptor's source is a human donor with basal cell carcinoma. The CDR3 DNA reads as TGCGCCAGCAGTGGGCTAGCGGGACCCATGGATACGCAGTATTTT. Its protein is CASSGLAGPMDTQYF.